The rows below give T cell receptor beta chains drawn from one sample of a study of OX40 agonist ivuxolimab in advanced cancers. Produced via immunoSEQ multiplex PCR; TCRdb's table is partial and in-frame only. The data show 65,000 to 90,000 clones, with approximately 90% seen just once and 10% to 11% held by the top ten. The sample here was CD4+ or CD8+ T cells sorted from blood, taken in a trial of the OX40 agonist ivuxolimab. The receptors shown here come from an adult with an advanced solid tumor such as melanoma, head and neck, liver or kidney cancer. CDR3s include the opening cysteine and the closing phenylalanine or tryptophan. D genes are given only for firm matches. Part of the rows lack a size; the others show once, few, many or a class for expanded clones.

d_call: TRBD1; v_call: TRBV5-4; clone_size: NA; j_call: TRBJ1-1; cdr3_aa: CASSDRESAEYTEAFF; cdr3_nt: TGTGCCAGCAGCGACAGGGAAAGTGCTGAGTACACTGAAGCTTTCTTT
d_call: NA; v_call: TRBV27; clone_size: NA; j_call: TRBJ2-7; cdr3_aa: CASSPLLGRGVRYEQYF; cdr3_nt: TGTGCCAGCAGTCCACTTCTAGGCAGGGGTGTAAGGTACGAGCAGTACTTC
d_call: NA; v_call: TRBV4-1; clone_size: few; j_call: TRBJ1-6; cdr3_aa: CASSQDTVSSYNSPLHF; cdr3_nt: TGCGCCAGCAGCCAAGATACCGTGAGCTCCTATAATTCACCCCTCCACTTT
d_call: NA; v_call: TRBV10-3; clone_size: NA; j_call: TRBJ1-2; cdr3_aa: CAISGAEGYTF; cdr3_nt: TGTGCCATCAGTGGGGCAGAAGGCTACACCTTC
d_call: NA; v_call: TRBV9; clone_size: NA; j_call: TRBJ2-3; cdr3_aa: CASSVEGMGGSVTDTQYF; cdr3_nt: TGTGCCAGCAGCGTAGAGGGAATGGGGGGCTCGGTCACAGATACGCAGTATTTT
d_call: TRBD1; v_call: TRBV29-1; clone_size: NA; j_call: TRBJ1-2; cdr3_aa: CSVDRGDRTLFYGYTF; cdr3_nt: TGCAGCGTTGATAGGGGGGACAGAACTCTTTTCTATGGCTACACCTTC
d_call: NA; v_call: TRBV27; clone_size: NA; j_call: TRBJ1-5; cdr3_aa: CASKTAKYSNQPQHF; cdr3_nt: TGTGCCAGCAAGACGGCCAAATATAGCAATCAGCCCCAGCATTTT
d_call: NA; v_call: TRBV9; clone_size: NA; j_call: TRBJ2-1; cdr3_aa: CASSVVSDTSSYNEQFF; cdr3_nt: TGTGCCAGCAGCGTAGTGTCTGACACGAGCTCCTACAATGAGCAGTTCTTC
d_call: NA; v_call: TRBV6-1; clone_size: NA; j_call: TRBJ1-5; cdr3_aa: CASSELGHLSNQPQHF; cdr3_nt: TGTGCCAGCAGTGAGCTCGGACACCTTAGCAATCAGCCCCAGCATTTT
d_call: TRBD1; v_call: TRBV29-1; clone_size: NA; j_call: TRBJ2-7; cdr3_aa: CSGQGSNNEQYF; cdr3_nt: TGCAGCGGACAGGGGTCGAACAACGAGCAGTACTTC
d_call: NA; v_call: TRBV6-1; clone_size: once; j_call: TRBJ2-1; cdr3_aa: CASSGTDYNEQFF; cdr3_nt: TGTGCCAGCAGTGGGACAGATTACAATGAGCAGTTCTTC
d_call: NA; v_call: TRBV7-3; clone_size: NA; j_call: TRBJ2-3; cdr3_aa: CASSETDTQYF; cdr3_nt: TGTGCCAGCAGCGAAACAGATACGCAGTATTTT
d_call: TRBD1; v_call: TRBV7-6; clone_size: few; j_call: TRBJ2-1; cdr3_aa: CASSLGQGIYNEQFF; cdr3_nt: TGTGCCAGCAGCTTAGGACAGGGGATCTACAATGAGCAGTTCTTC
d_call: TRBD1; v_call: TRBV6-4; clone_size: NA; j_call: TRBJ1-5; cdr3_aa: CASSETALGGSNQPQHF; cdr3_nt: TGTGCCAGCAGTGAAACGGCCCTAGGGGGCAGCAATCAGCCCCAGCATTTT
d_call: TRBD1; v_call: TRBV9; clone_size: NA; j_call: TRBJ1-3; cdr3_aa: CASRQGVVGNTIYF; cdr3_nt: TGTGCCAGCAGACAGGGGGTCGTCGGAAACACCATATATTTT
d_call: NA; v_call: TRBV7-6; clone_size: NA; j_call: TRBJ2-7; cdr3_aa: CASSRRDHYEQYF; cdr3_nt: TGTGCCAGCAGCCGGCGGGACCACTACGAGCAGTACTTC
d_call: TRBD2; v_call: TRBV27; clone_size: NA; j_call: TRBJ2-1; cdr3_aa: CASSSLSGEQFF; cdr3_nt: TGTGCCAGCAGTTCCCTTAGCGGGGAGCAGTTCTTC